These 3 T cell receptor beta chains originate from one sample sequenced in a study of OX40 agonist ivuxolimab in advanced cancers. TCRdb's table, derived via immunoSEQ multiplex PCR, lists solely in-frame clones and lacks some. Of some 64,000 clones in the sample, over 80% are singletons; the top ten hold 2.8%. The source material was CD4+ or CD8+ T cells sorted from blood, sampled in a trial of the OX40 agonist ivuxolimab. These receptors originate from an adult with an advanced solid tumor such as melanoma, head and neck, liver or kidney cancer.

This clone appeared a single time. The chain recombines TRBV7-2 with TRBJ1-4; D remains unclear. This CDR3 is 13 amino acids long. The germline CDR1 and CDR2 sequences are SGHTA and FQGNSA. V dropped 5 bases and J dropped 6 bases, with 10 bases sitting between them. CDR3 loop: CASSTDGYEKLFF. The CDR3 bases are TGTGCCAGCAGCACCGATGGGTATGAAAAACTGTTTTTT.

CDR3 sequence reads: CASSLNREKLFF. DNA of the CDR3: TGCGCCAGCAGCTTGAACCGGGAAAAACTGTTTTTT. V gene TRBV5-1 combines with J gene TRBJ1-4; D is unclear. Germline V gives CDR1 SGHRS, CDR2 YFSETQ. The CDR3 extends over 12 amino acids. V shed 1 base and J shed 8 bases, with 6 bases lying between them.

V gene TRBV7-3 combines with J gene TRBJ2-7, with 9 bases fitting TRBD2. Germline trimming cut 3 bases from V and 7 bases from J; bases unmatched to any gene: 19. The CDR3 is 18 amino acids. Germline V CDR1 and CDR2: SGHTA, FQGTGA. CDR3 protein: CASSLLGWGLAGPKEQYF. The CDR3 DNA sequence: TGTGCCAGCAGCTTGCTGGGGTGGGGGCTAGCGGGGCCTAAAGAGCAGTACTTC.